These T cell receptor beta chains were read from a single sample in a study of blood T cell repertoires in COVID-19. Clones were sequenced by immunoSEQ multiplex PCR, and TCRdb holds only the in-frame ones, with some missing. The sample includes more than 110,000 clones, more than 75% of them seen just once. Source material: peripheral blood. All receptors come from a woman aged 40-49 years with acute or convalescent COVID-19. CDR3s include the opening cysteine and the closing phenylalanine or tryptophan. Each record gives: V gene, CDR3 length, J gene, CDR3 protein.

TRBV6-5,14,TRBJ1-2,CASGRQAYNYGYTF
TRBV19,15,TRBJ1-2,CASSMAHLLGHGYTF
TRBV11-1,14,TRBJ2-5,CASSLGGAVKTQYF
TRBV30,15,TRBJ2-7,CAWRPGTANTYEQYF
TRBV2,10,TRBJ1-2,CASRAYGYTF
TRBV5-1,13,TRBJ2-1,CASNLDPRGEQFF
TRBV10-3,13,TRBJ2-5,CAIRATGEETQYF
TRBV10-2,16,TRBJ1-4,CASSVTGFVPVEKLFF
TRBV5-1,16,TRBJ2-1,CASSDAQGSSYNEQFF
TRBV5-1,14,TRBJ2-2,CASMEGGPTGELFF
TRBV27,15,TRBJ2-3,CASSLGPSGTDTQYF
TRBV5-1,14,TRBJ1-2,CASSSGTSVLGYTF
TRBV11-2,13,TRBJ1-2,CASSRGGLGGVTF
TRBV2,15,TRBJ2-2,CASSMTGAWTGELFF
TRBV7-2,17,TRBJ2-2,CASSLAIGRANTGELFF
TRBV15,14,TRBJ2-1,CATSSGAEGREQFF
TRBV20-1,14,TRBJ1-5,CSASPGYSNQPQHF
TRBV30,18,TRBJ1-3,CAWSYPGHPGASGNTIYF
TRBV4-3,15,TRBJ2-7,CASSTRTGAYPEQYF
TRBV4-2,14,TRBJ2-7,CASSQVGLAYEQYF
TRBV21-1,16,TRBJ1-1,CASSLTGQGGGTEAFF
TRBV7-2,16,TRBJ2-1,CASSSASGGFYNEQFF
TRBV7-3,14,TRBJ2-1,CASSEWTLVNEQFF
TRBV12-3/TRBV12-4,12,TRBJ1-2,CANSDSNYGYTF
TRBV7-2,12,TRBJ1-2,CASSPARHGYTF
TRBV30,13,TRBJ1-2,CAWGQGDDYGYTF
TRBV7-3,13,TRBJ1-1,CASSLRSSSEAFF
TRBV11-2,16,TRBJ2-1,CASSLVAGSSYNEQFF
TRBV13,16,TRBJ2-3,CASSPLGSGSPDTQYF
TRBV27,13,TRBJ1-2,CASSIDSYYGYTF
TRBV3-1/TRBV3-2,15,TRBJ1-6,CASSPRSGGNSPLHF
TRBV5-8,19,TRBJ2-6,CASSFARDRVHSGANVLTF
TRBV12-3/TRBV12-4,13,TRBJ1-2,CASSPWTGYGYTF
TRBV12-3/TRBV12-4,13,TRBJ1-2,CASSFARAYGYTF
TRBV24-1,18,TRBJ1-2,CATSDRLPLGGAVYGYTF
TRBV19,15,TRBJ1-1,CASSIYRGSYTEAFF
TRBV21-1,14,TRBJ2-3,CASTDRDSTDTQYF
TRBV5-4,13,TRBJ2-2,CASSFDTTGELFF
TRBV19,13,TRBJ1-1,CASRPGGRTEAFF
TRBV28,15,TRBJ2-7,CASSLPTEYLSEQYF
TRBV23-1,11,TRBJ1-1,CASSPGTEAFF
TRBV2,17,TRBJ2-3,CASSGQTTLAGGHTQYF
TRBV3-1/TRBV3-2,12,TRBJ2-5,CASSHTEETQYF
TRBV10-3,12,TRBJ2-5,CAISQGAETQYF
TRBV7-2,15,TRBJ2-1,CASSFTSGGAAGQFF
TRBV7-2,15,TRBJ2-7,CASSLMSASSYEQYF
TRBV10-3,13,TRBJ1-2,CAYGGEGNYGYTF
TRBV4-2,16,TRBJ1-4,CASSQDRGVSEEKLFF
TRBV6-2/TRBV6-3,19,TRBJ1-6,CASSPPAWRSSSYNSPLHF
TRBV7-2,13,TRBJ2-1,CASSLSYLNEQFF
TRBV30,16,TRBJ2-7,CAWSVSPGTGSYEQYF
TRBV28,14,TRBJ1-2,CASSFLQLGYGYTF
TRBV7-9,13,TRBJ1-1,CASSLDAGNEAFF
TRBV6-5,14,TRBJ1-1,CASSPQGAGTEAFF